This entry lists 29 T cell receptor beta chains sequenced from one sample in a study of T cell changes during pregnancy in multiple sclerosis. TCRdb's table, derived via immunoSEQ multiplex PCR, lists solely in-frame clones and lacks some. The sample has some 70,000 clones, more than 80% seen once. Source: peripheral blood, taken in the second trimester of pregnancy. These TCRs come from a female donor with multiple sclerosis, enrolled in a pregnancy study.

This chain joins TRBV7-2 and TRBJ1-1; 7 bases are a match to TRBD1. The CDR3 spans 19 residues. Germline V gene sequence: CDR1 SGHTA, CDR2 FQGNSA. V was clipped by 3 bases and J by 1 base; unmatched bases: 17. CDR3 residues: CASSLALLGRGLGNTEAFF. The CDR3 nucleotides are TGTGCCAGCAGCTTGGCCCTATTGGGCAGGGGGTTAGGGAACACTGAAGCTTTCTTT.

The chain has TRBV6-5 and TRBJ1-5; 9 nucleotides agree with TRBD1. Germline values: CDR1 MNHEY, CDR2 SVGAGI. This CDR3 has 14 amino acids. The J segment lost 5 bases and the V segment lost 5 bases, leaving 4 bases of the junction unmatched. CDR3 nucleotide sequence: TGTGCCAGCAGTGCCCGGACAGGGGATCAGCCCCAGCATTTT. As protein: CASSARTGDQPQHF.

V is TRBV11-2 and J is TRBJ2-6; D remains ambiguous. The CDR3 spans 14 residues. Looked up from germline, CDR1 is SGHAT and CDR2 is FQNNGV. V dropped 1 base and J dropped 2 bases, with 3 bases sitting between them. CDR3 in DNA: TGTGCCAGCAGCTTAGTTACTGGGGCCAACGTCCTGACTTTC. Protein: CASSLVTGANVLTF.

The J gene is TRBJ2-7, the V gene TRBV18; 16 bases agree with TRBD2. J was trimmed by 0 bases and V by 3 bases; bases with no gene match: 5. Per the germline V gene, CDR1 is KGHSH and CDR2 is LQKENI. This CDR3 contains 18 residues. The CDR3 sequence is CASSPPGLAGGSSYEQYF. The CDR3 nucleotides are TGTGCCAGCTCACCTCCGGGACTAGCGGGGGGGAGCTCCTACGAGCAGTACTTC.

Only a few counts were recorded for this clone. The chain uses TRBV9 and TRBJ1-5; no clear D. In germline, CDR1 is SGDLS, CDR2 YYNGEE. Between the trimmed V and J ends, which lost 0 bases and 5 bases, there was a span of 12 bases. The CDR3 covers 15 residues. For the CDR3, the DNA is TGTGCCAGCAGCGTAGAAGGAGGGCAGGATCAGCCCCAGCATTTT. It is translated as CASSVEGGQDQPQHF.

The chain is built from TRBV6-1 and TRBJ1-1, with D possibly TRBD1 on 5 matching bases. CDR3 length: 13 residues. The germline gives CDR1 MNHNS, CDR2 SASEGT. The germline V and J ends were trimmed by 2 bases and 6 bases, with 10 bases remaining between them. The CDR3 region is CASSERGQAEAFF. The DNA for the CDR3 is TGTGCCAGCAGTGAAAGGGGTCAGGCTGAAGCTTTCTTT.

The chain recombines TRBV4-2 with TRBJ1-1; D gene uncertain. In germline, CDR1 is LGHNA, CDR2 YNFKEQ. V lost 2 bases and J 1 base, leaving 11 bases between the germline ends. The CDR3 spans 15 residues. The CDR3 is CASSQYPVQNTEAFF. CDR3 coding DNA: TGTGCCAGCAGCCAATATCCAGTCCAGAACACTGAAGCTTTCTTT.

This sequence joins TRBV27 and TRBJ2-7; 7 bases line up with TRBD2. Germline CDR1 and CDR2: MNHEY and SMNVEV (reference sequence). This CDR3 spans 13 amino acids. V was pared by 7 bases and J by 4 bases, with 7 bases of the junction left unmatched. CDR3 amino acids: CASTRRGDYEQYF. DNA for the CDR3: TGTGCCAGCACCCGCCGGGGGGATTACGAGCAGTACTTC.

The rearrangement links TRBV12-5 to TRBJ2-7, with 7 bases identical to TRBD1. The junction had 14 bases not matched to a gene; V was cut back by 0 bases and J by 6 bases. Germline CDR1 reads LGHNT; CDR2 reads FRNRAP. The length of the CDR3 is 17 residues. The CDR3 sequence: CASGLVIATGISVEQYF. The DNA of the CDR3 is TGTGCTAGTGGTTTGGTGATCGCGACAGGGATTTCCGTCGAGCAGTACTTC.

V gene TRBV7-9 combines with J gene TRBJ2-7; D is perhaps TRBD2 (6 bases). V dropped 4 bases and J dropped 6 bases, with 16 bases sitting between them. Germline CDR1 SEHNR, CDR2 FQNEAQ (reference sequence). The CDR3 has 14 amino acids. The CDR3: CASSSFVNGGEQYF. As DNA, the CDR3 is TGTGCCAGCAGCTCCTTCGTGAACGGGGGCGAGCAGTACTTC.

This chain links TRBV30 with TRBJ2-3; D is undetermined. Germline CDR1 is GTSNPN and CDR2 is SVGIG (reference sequence). The CDR3 loop spans 11 amino acids. V dropped 4 bases and J dropped 4 bases, with 6 bases sitting between them. CDR3 sequence reads: CAWTPSDTQYF. The CDR3 coding sequence is TGTGCCTGGACTCCTTCAGATACGCAGTATTTT.

V gene TRBV11-2 combines with J gene TRBJ2-1, with TRBD1 identical over 8 bases. V gave up 5 bases and J gave up 4 bases; unmatched junction bases: 7. The length of the CDR3 is 15 residues. The germline gives CDR1 SGHAT, CDR2 FQNNGV. CDR3 in DNA: TGTGCCAGCAGCCAGAGGGACAGGAAATACAATGAGCAGTTCTTC. This codes for CASSQRDRKYNEQFF.

This clone is a singleton in its sample. CDR3: CASTTGEGTGNYEQYF. The DNA for the CDR3 is TGTGCCAGCACCACTGGAGAGGGGACAGGGAACTACGAGCAGTACTTC. This chain connects TRBV6-9 to TRBJ2-7; the match to TRBD1 covers 9 bases. Germline assignment: CDR1 MNHGY and CDR2 SVAAGI. V gave up 7 bases and J gave up 3 bases; unmatched junction bases: 13. The length of the CDR3 is 16 residues.

The chain employs TRBV6-5 and TRBJ2-3; possible D gene TRBD1, 5 bases. V lost 6 bases and J lost 2, with 6 bases in between. The germline V gene encodes CDR1 MNHEY and CDR2 SVGAGI. CDR3 length equals 12 residues. The CDR3 coding sequence is TGTGCCAGCAGGACAGACACAGATACGCAGTATTTT. Its translation is CASRTDTDTQYF.

V is TRBV6-4 and J is TRBJ2-2, with D unresolved. CDR1 MRHNA and CDR2 SNTAGT come from the germline V gene. V was cut by 4 bases and J by 1 base, with 7 bases left in between. The CDR3 covers 14 residues. CDR3 sequence reads: CASSGALNTGELFF. In nucleotides, the CDR3 is TGTGCCAGCAGTGGGGCTTTGAACACCGGGGAGCTGTTTTTT.

The CDR3 DNA follows: TGTGCCAGCAGTACAGGGGGCGATCCCGGCGAGCAGTACTTC. This encodes CASSTGGDPGEQYF. The chain uses TRBV6-4 and TRBJ2-7, with 9 bases lining up with TRBD1. There are 14 residues in the CDR3. Germline CDR1 MRHNA, CDR2 SNTAGT. V dropped 5 bases and J dropped 6; count of bases not matched to a gene: 8.

J is TRBJ1-1 and V is TRBV7-9; D call uncertain. Germline V CDR1 and CDR2: SEHNR, FQNEAQ (reference sequence). This CDR3 is built from 12 residues. The V gene lost 2 bases and the J gene lost 8 bases, with 9 bases spanning the gap. DNA of the CDR3: TGTGCCAGCAGCTTAACGGTAGTCGAAGCTTTCTTT. It yields the protein CASSLTVVEAFF.

This chain uses TRBV7-6 with TRBJ1-1; tentative D call: TRBD1 (5 bases). This CDR3 contains 17 residues. Trimming took 3 bases from V and 0 from J, leaving 17 bases between them. CDR1 and CDR2 from the germline V gene are SGHVS and FNYEAQ. For the CDR3, the DNA is TGTGCCAGCAGCTTGGGCCCCAGGGATTTCATGAACACTGAAGCTTTCTTT. This encodes CASSLGPRDFMNTEAFF.

The count of this clone is one. The chain has TRBV30 and TRBJ2-1, with D maybe TRBD2 (7 bases). Trimming took 0 bases from V and 4 from J, leaving 16 bases between them. Germline CDR1 and CDR2: GTSNPN and SVGIG (reference sequence). The CDR3 consists of 16 residues. Here the CDR3 reads CAWSVLGGAGYNEQFF. The CDR3 coding sequence is TGTGCCTGGAGTGTACTAGGGGGGGCCGGGTACAATGAGCAGTTCTTC. The entire variable domain, with the rest obtained from reference TRBV30 and TRBJ2-1, is as follows: SQTIHQWPATLVQPVGSPLSLECTVEGTSNPNLYWYRQAAGRGLQLLFYSVGIGQISSEVPQNLSASRPQDRQFILSSKKLLLSDSGFYLCAWSVLGGAGYNEQFFGPGTRLTVL.

The chain joins TRBV5-6 to TRBJ2-1; 9 nucleotides match TRBD1. CDR3 length equals 16 residues. Per germline, CDR1 SGHDT and CDR2 YYEEEE. Losses at the gene ends were 4 bases for V and 0 bases for J; bases not matched to a gene: 5. CDR3 DNA: TGTGCCAGCAGCAGCGGGACAGGGAGCTCCTACAATGAGCAGTTCTTC. Its translation is CASSSGTGSSYNEQFF.

The chain employs TRBV9 and TRBJ2-1; 10 nucleotides align to TRBD2. The CDR3 is made up of 18 amino acids. Germline lookup yields CDR1 SGDLS and CDR2 YYNGEE. The V and J ends lost 3 bases and 4 bases, in that order; junction bases with no gene match: 13. The CDR3 spells CASSEVRAGTSVYNEQFF. CDR3 sequence (DNA): TGTGCCAGCAGCGAAGTGAGGGCAGGGACTAGCGTTTACAATGAGCAGTTCTTC.

This chain connects TRBV5-6 to TRBJ2-5; 7 bases are shared with TRBD2. Trimming took 1 base from V and 7 from J; bases not matched to a gene: 10. Germline CDR1 SGHDT, CDR2 YYEEEE. This CDR3 region has 15 residues. CDR3 nucleotides: TGTGCCAGCAGCTTGTTTGGACTAGTTACACGGACCCAGTACTTC. This translates into CASSLFGLVTRTQYF.

The V gene is TRBV4-1, the J gene TRBJ1-1; 10 positions match TRBD1. With V trimmed by 3 bases and J by 7 bases, 8 bases remained unmatched. The CDR3 runs to 15 residues. Germline assignment: CDR1 MGHRA and CDR2 YSYEKL. CDR3 sequence (DNA): TGCGCCAGCAGCCACCAATCTGGGACAGGGGTTGAAGCTTTCTTT. Encoded protein: CASSHQSGTGVEAFF.

The chain links TRBV27 to TRBJ1-5, with D maybe TRBD1 (5 bases). The CDR3 has 13 residues. V lost 4 bases, J lost 4 bases, and 8 bases lay in between. Germline V lookup: CDR1 MNHEY, CDR2 SMNVEV (reference sequence). This CDR3 reads CASSSTVNQPQHF. CDR3 sequence (DNA): TGTGCCAGCAGTTCGACAGTGAATCAGCCCCAGCATTTT.

The rearrangement links TRBV5-1 to TRBJ2-3; 14 positions match TRBD2. The CDR3 length is 19 residues. CDR1 is SGHRS and CDR2 is YFSETQ in the germline V gene. V shed 0 bases and J 2 bases; nucleotides not matched to a gene: 8. CDR3 protein: CASSLGLAGGSGFTDTQYF. For the CDR3, the DNA is TGCGCCAGCAGCTTGGGACTAGCGGGGGGGTCAGGATTCACAGATACGCAGTATTTT.

This clone was counted once. The gene calls are TRBV6-5 and TRBJ1-4, with 7 bases fitting TRBD1. The trim removed 6 bases at V and 7 bases at J, leaving 8 bases unmatched. The length of the CDR3 is 14 residues. Per the germline V gene, CDR1 is MNHEY and CDR2 is SVGAGI. The CDR3 loop is CASSRDSFSEKLFF. The DNA of the CDR3 is TGTGCCAGCAGCCGGGACAGTTTTAGTGAAAAACTGTTTTTT.

This clone showed up just once. The chain has TRBV29-1 and TRBJ2-4; D is uncertain. This CDR3 comprises 10 residues. CDR1 and CDR2 (germline): SQVTM, ANQGSEA. Trimming left V 4 bases short and J 5 bases short, with 3 bases between. The CDR3 spells CSVVENIQYF. The CDR3 DNA is TGCAGCGTTGTCGAAAACATTCAGTACTTC.

This sequence joins TRBV4-2 and TRBJ1-1; 8 bases are shared with TRBD1. The CDR3 sequence is 15 residues long. Germline loops: CDR1 LGHNA, CDR2 YNFKEQ. With V trimmed by 3 bases and J by 4 bases, 7 bases remained unmatched. CDR3 nucleotide sequence: TGTGCCAGCAGCCATCCCCTGGACAGGGTCACTGAAGCTTTCTTT. Amino acid sequence: CASSHPLDRVTEAFF.

This clone was observed once. V is TRBV28 and J is TRBJ2-7; 10 nucleotides line up with TRBD2. V shed 7 bases and J 3 bases; nucleotides not matched to a gene: 9. The CDR3 runs to 15 residues. Germline values: CDR1 MDHEN, CDR2 SYDVKM. The CDR3 DNA sequence: TGTGCCAGCACCTCTCCTAGCGGGGGAAGCTACGAGCAGTACTTC. Translating gives CASTSPSGGSYEQYF.